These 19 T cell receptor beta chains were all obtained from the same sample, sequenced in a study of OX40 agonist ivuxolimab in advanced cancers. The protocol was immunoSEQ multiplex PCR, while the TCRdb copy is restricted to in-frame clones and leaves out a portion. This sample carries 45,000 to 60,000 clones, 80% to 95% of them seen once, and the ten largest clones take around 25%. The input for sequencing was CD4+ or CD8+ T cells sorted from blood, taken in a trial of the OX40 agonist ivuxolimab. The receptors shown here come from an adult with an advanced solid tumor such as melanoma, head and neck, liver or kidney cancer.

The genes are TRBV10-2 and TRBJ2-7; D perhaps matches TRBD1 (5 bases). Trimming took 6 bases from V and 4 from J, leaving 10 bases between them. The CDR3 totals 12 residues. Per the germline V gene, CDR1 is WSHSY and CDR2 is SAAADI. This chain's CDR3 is CASSSDIYEQYF. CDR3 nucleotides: TGCGCCAGCAGCTCGGACATTTACGAGCAGTACTTC.

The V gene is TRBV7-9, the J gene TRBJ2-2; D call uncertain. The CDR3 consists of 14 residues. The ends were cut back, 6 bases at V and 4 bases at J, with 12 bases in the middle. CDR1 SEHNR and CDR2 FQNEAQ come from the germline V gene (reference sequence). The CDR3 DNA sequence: TGTGCCAGCAGTTCTCCCTCAAGCACCGGGGAGCTGTTTTTT. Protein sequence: CASSSPSSTGELFF.

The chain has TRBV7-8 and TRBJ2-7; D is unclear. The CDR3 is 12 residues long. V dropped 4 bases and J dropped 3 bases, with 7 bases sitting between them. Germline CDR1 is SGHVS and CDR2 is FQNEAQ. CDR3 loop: CASSSSSYEQYF. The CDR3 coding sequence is TGTGCCAGCAGCTCTTCTAGCTACGAGCAGTACTTC.

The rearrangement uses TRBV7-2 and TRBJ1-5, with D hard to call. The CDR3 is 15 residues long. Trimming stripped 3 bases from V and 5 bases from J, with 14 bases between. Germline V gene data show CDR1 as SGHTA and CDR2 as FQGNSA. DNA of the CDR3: TGTGCCAGCAGCTTCTGGCCTCGGGAGGATCAGCCCCAGCATTTT. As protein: CASSFWPREDQPQHF.

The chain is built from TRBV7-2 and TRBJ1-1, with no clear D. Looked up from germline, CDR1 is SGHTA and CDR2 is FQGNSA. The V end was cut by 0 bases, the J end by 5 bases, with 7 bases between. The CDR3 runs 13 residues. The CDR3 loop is CASSLAQGTEAFF. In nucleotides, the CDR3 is TGTGCCAGCAGCTTAGCGCAAGGGACTGAAGCTTTCTTT.

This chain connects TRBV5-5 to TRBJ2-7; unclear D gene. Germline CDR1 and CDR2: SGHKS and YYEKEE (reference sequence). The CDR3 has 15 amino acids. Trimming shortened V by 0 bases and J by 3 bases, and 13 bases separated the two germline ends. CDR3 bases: TGTGCCAGCAGCTTGGTCCCAGGAAACTACTACGAGCAGTACTTC. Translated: CASSLVPGNYYEQYF.

CDR3 sequence (DNA): TGTGCCACCCGAACCTTAACCCTAGGTAGCGGGACTCCCTATGAGCAGTTCTTC. Translation gives CATRTLTLGSGTPYEQFF. The V gene is TRBV19, the J gene TRBJ2-1, with 8 bases identical to TRBD2. CDR1 is LNHDA and CDR2 is SQIVND in the germline V gene (reference sequence). The CDR3 contains 18 residues. V gave up 10 bases and J gave up 8 bases; unmatched junction bases: 25.

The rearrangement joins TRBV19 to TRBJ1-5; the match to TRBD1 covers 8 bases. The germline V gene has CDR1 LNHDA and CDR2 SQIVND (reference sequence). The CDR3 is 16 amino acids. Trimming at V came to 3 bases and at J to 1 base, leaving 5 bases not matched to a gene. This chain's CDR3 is CASSITRGRSNQPQHF. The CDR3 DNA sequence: TGTGCCAGTAGTATCACCAGGGGGCGAAGCAATCAGCCCCAGCATTTT.

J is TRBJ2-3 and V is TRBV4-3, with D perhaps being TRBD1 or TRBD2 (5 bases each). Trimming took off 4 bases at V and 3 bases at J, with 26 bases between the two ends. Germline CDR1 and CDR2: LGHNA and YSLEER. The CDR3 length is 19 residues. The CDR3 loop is CASSRLQGTLDLRTDTQYF. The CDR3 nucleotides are TGCGCCAGCAGCCGACTTCAAGGGACGCTCGACCTCCGTACAGATACGCAGTATTTT.

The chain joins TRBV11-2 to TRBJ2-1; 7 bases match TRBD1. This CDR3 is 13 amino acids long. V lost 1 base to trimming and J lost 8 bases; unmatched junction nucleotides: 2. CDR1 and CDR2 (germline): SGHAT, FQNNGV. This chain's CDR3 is CASSLGQGDEQFF. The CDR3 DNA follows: TGTGCCAGCAGCTTAGGGCAGGGGGATGAGCAGTTCTTC.

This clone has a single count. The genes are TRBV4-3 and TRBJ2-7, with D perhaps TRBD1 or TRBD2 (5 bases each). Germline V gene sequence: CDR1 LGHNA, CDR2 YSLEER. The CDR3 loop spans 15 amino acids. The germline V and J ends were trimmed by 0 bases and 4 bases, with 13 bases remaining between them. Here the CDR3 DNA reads TGCGCCAGCAGCCAAGACCGGGGAGAGGGGTACGAGCAGTACTTC. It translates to CASSQDRGEGYEQYF.

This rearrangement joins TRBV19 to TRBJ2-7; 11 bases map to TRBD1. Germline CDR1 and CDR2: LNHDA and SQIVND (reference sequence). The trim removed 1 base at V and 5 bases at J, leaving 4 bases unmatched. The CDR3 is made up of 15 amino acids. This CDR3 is CASSIAGTGGDEQYF. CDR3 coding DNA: TGTGCCAGTAGTATAGCCGGGACAGGGGGGGACGAGCAGTACTTC.

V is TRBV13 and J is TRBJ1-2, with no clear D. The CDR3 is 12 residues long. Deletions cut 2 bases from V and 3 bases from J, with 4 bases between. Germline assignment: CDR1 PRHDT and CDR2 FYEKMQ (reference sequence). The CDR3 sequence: CASSLMDYGYTF. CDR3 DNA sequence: TGTGCCAGCAGCTTAATGGACTATGGCTACACCTTC. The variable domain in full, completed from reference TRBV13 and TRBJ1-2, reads AAGVIQSPRHLIKEKRETATLKCYPIPRHDTVYWYQQGPGQDPQFLISFYEKMQSDKGSIPDRFSAQQFSDYHSELNMSSLELGDSALYFCASSLMDYGYTFGSGTRLTVV.

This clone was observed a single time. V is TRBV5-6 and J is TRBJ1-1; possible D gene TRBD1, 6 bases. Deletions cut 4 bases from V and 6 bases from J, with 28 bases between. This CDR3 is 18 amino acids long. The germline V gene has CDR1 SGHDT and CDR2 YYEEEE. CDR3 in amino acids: CASSNYRENLQGVSEAFF. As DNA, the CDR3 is TGTGCCAGCAGCAATTACAGGGAGAACCTTCAAGGGGTCTCTGAAGCTTTCTTT. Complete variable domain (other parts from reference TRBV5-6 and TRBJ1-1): DAGVTQSPTHLIKTRGQQVTLRCSPKSGHDTVSWYQQALGQGPQFIFQYYEEEERQRGNFPDRFSGHQFPNYSSELNVNALLLGDSALYLCASSNYRENLQGVSEAFFGQGTRLTVV.

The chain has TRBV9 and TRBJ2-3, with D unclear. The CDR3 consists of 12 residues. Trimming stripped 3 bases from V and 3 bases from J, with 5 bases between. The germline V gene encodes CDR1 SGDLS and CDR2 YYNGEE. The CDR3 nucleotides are TGTGCCAGCAGCGCGACTACAGATACGCAGTATTTT. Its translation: CASSATTDTQYF.

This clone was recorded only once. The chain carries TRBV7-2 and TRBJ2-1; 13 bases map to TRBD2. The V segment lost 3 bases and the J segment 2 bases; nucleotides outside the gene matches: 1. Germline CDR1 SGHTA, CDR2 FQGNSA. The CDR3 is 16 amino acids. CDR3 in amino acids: CASSFGLAGAYNEQFF. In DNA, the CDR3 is TGTGCCAGCAGCTTCGGACTAGCGGGAGCCTACAATGAGCAGTTCTTC. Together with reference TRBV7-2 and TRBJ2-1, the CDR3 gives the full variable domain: GAGVSQSPSNKVTEKGKDVELRCDPISGHTALYWYRQSLGQGLEFLIYFQGNSAPDKSGLPSDRFSAERTGGSVSTLTIQRTQQEDSAVYLCASSFGLAGAYNEQFFGPGTRLTVL.

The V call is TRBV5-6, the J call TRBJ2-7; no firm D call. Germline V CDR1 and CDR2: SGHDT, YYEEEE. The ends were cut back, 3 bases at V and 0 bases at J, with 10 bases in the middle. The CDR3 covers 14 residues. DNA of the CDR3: TGTGCCAGCAGCTGGACCGGGTACTCCTACGAGCAGTACTTC. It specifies CASSWTGYSYEQYF.

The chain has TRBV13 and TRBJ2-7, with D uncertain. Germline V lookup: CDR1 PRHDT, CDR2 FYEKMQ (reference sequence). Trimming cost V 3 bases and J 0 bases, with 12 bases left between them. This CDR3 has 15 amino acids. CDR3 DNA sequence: TGTGCCAGCAGCTTGTGGCGGTCCCACTCCTACGAGCAGTACTTC. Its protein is CASSLWRSHSYEQYF.

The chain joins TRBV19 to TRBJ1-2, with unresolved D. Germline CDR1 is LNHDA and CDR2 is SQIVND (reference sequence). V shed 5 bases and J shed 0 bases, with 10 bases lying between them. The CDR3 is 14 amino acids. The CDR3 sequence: CASSESSPNYGYTF. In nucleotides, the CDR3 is TGTGCCAGTAGTGAGAGTAGTCCTAACTATGGCTACACCTTC.